The present entry profiles one T cell receptor beta chain with its context. Methods used by the authors: Using reference gene primer amplification, nucleated cell counts were estimated. The table came from immunoSEQ multiplex PCR; TCRdb's copy has only in-frame clones and leaves some out. The V and J calls and clone size are taken from that table; D and trimming were inferred from the DNA. Of 240,000 or so clones in the sample, around 90% were seen once. These data come from a study of blood T cell repertoires in COVID-19. About the research overall: COVID-19 samples from acute and convalescent phases originated in the United States, Italy and Spain.

V lost 6 bases, J lost 4 bases, and 1 base stayed unmatched. Germline CDR1 reads ENHRY; CDR2 reads SYGVKD. The CDR3 spans 14 residues. The V call is TRBV10-3, the J call TRBJ2-2; 11 bases map to TRBD1. The source of this sequence is a man between 60 and 75 years old who had recovered from COVID-19. Sequenced input: peripheral blood. The CDR3 sequence is CAIRGQGVTGELFF. The CDR3 coding sequence is TGTGCCATCAGGGGACAGGGGGTCACCGGGGAGCTGTTTTTT.